Following are 14 T cell receptor beta chains from one sample sequenced in a study of early T cells in non-severe SARS-CoV-2 infection. TCRdb re-called the 5' RACE reads through MiXCR, storing one row per CDR3 protein. This sample has roughly 40,000 distinct CDR3 sequences; over 6% occur once, and the top ten carry around 5.1%. What was sequenced was whole blood. The receptors were sampled from an adult who was a healthcare worker with PCR-confirmed SARS-CoV-2 infection or an uninfected control (not recorded which).

This clonotype has a handful of counts. The DNA for the CDR3 is TGTGCCAGTACCCTTCCAGGCGCCGATACGCAGTATTTT. Translation: CASTLPGADTQYF. The rearrangement uses TRBV19 and TRBJ2-3; D uncertain. The V end was cut by 7 bases, the J end by 6 bases, with 14 bases between. The V gene's germline CDR1 is LNHDA and CDR2 SQIVND (reference sequence). This CDR3 contains 13 residues.

This chain uses TRBV20-1 with TRBJ1-6, with TRBD1 as a possible D gene (6 bases). The CDR3 contains 14 residues. V lost 1 base and J 7 bases, leaving 11 bases between the germline ends. CDR1 and CDR2 (germline): DFQATT, SNEGSKA (reference sequence). The CDR3 coding sequence is TGCAGTGCTAGAGTAGCGGACAGAAATTCACCCCTCCACTTT. This encodes CSARVADRNSPLHF.

This clonotype was seen at least ten times. The chain combines TRBV11-2 with TRBJ1-1; D is unclear. Germline CDR1 SGHAT, CDR2 FQNNGV. This CDR3 has 12 amino acids. Trimming removed 5 bases from V and 2 bases from J, with 6 bases in between. Here the CDR3 DNA reads TGTGCCAGCAGCAAGGTTAACACTGAAGCTTTCTTT. Amino acid sequence: CASSKVNTEAFF.

Judged by abundance, this clonotype is medium-sized (0.01 to 0.1%). V gene TRBV20-1 combines with J gene TRBJ2-1; perhaps TRBD2 as D (5 bases). V was trimmed by 6 bases and J by 4 bases, leaving 16 bases between them. This CDR3 spans 14 amino acids. Germline CDR1 and CDR2: DFQATT and SNEGSKA (reference sequence). The chain's CDR3 is CSASRTGTYNEQFF. DNA for the CDR3: TGCAGTGCCTCCAGGACTGGAACGTACAATGAGCAGTTCTTC.

This clonotype was seen ten or more times. The rearrangement uses TRBV6-1 and TRBJ1-4, with a weak D call TRBD1 (5 bases). V lost 8 bases, J lost 4 bases, and 14 bases lay in between. Germline values: CDR1 MNHNS, CDR2 SASEGT. The CDR3 has 14 amino acids. The CDR3 DNA reads TGTGCCAGCTGTGGACAAATGAGTAATGAAAAACTGTTTTTT. Residues: CASCGQMSNEKLFF.

This clonotype was observed a handful of times. The chain recombines TRBV9 with TRBJ2-7; D call uncertain. The V end lost 0 bases, the J end lost 3 bases, and 4 bases lay between the germline ends. CDR3 size: 12 residues. Germline V lookup: CDR1 SGDLS, CDR2 YYNGEE. CDR3 residues: CASSVALYEQYF. In DNA, the CDR3 is TGTGCCAGCAGCGTAGCTCTCTACGAGCAGTACTTC.

This clonotype came up many times. The chain couples TRBV6-1 to TRBJ1-6; D remains unclear. CDR1 MNHNS and CDR2 SASEGT come from the germline V gene. V lost 6 bases to trimming and J lost 8 bases, with 14 bases between them. This CDR3 is 14 amino acids long. The DNA of the CDR3 is TGTGCCAGCAGGCCCAGCCGACGGGATTCACCCCTCCACTTT. Protein product: CASRPSRRDSPLHF.

This clonotype has a count of ten or more. The CDR3 nucleotides read TGTGCCAGCATAGGGACTCGAGGAGGCGAGCAGTACTTC. Its translation: CASIGTRGGEQYF. V gene TRBV2 combines with J gene TRBJ2-7, with D perhaps matching TRBD2 (6 bases). Trimming pared 7 bases from V and 6 bases from J, leaving 16 bases between. CDR3 length equals 13 residues. Germline V CDR1 and CDR2: SNHLY, FYNNEI.

The V and J genes are TRBV4-1 and TRBJ2-1; TRBD1 or TRBD2 may be the D gene (6 bases each). Trimming cost V 0 bases and J 12 bases, with 15 bases left between them. CDR1 and CDR2 from the germline V gene are MGHRA and YSYEKL. This CDR3 region has 14 residues. CDR3 in amino acids: CASSQDSRGGRQFF. The DNA of the CDR3 is TGCGCCAGCAGCCAAGATTCAAGAGGGGGGAGGCAGTTCTTC.

This clonotype was counted many times. This chain uses TRBV7-8 with TRBJ2-7; D ambiguous. Looked up from germline, CDR1 is SGHVS and CDR2 is FQNEAQ. The V end was cut by 4 bases, the J end by 7 bases, with 11 bases between. The CDR3 is made up of 12 amino acids. CDR3: CASSSDPGEQYF. The CDR3 DNA reads as TGTGCCAGCAGCTCTGACCCGGGTGAGCAGTACTTC.

This clonotype was recorded at least ten times. The chain's CDR3 is CASSPGTAGMEAFF. In nucleotides, the CDR3 is TGTGCCAGCAGCCCCGGGACAGCGGGAATGGAAGCTTTCTTT. The chain couples TRBV7-9 to TRBJ1-1; 7 bases fit TRBD1. This CDR3 comprises 14 residues. CDR1 is SEHNR and CDR2 is FQNEAQ in the germline V gene (reference sequence). After removal of 5 bases from V and 8 bases from J, the junction contained 11 bases not matched to a gene.

This clonotype was counted between two and nine times. This sequence joins TRBV6-5 and TRBJ2-1, with D uncertain. Germline loops: CDR1 MNHEY, CDR2 SVGAGI. V lost 6 bases and J 0 bases, leaving 6 bases between the germline ends. This CDR3 spans 13 amino acids. The CDR3 loop is CASRKTSYNEQFF. The CDR3, as DNA: TGTGCCAGCAGGAAGACCTCCTACAATGAGCAGTTCTTC.

This clonotype has ten or more counts. V is TRBV4-2 and J is TRBJ2-2; 10 positions agree with TRBD2. The CDR3 totals 19 residues. The junction had 8 bases not matched to a gene; V was cut back by 0 bases and J by 1 base. The germline V gene has CDR1 LGHNA and CDR2 YNFKEQ. CDR3 in amino acids: CASSQDKASGGLNTGELFF. In DNA form, the CDR3 reads TGTGCCAGCAGCCAAGATAAGGCTAGCGGGGGCCTGAACACCGGGGAGCTGTTTTTT.

The chain combines TRBV5-1 with TRBJ1-1; 7 bases line up with TRBD1. The CDR3 runs to 14 residues. V lost 2 bases, J lost 1 base, and 2 bases stayed unmatched. Germline lookup yields CDR1 SGHRS and CDR2 YFSETQ. The CDR3 nucleotides read TGCGCCAGCAGCTTACAGGGGCCGAACACTGAAGCTTTCTTT. Translation gives CASSLQGPNTEAFF.